These T cell receptor beta chains were read from a single sample in a study of persistence of HIV-infected CD4 T cells. These receptors have no identified antigens. Sequenced by immunoSEQ multiplex PCR; TCRdb stores in-frame clones only, minus some. The data contain 35,000 to 40,000 clones, 80% of them singletons. The source was CD4+ T cells sorted from PBMCs after roughly 17-hour stimulation, collected from a patient who received antiretroviral therapy. The receptors here all came from an adult man with HIV who was CMV-seropositive. The CDR3 runs from the conserved cysteine through the conserved F or W. D genes are given only for firm matches. For some rows the clone size is stated as once, few or many, or as a class when expanded; others skip it.

V gene	D gene	clone size	J gene	CDR3 protein	CDR3 DNA
TRBV6-5	NA	NA	TRBJ2-2	CASSYSITEGLFF	TGTGCCAGCAGTTACTCGATAACAGAAGGGCTGTTTTTT
TRBV6-6	TRBD2	NA	TRBJ2-3	CASSPAGTSGGGDTQYF	TGTGCCAGCAGTCCCGCCGGGACTAGCGGGGGGGGAGATACGCAGTATTTT
TRBV20-1	NA	NA	TRBJ2-5	CSAREGETQYF	TGCAGTGCTAGGGAGGGAGAGACCCAGTACTTC
TRBV5-1	NA	NA	TRBJ1-2	CASSPQETYYGYTF	TGCGCCAGCAGCCCGCAGGAGACCTACTATGGCTACACCTTC
TRBV27	NA	NA	TRBJ1-4	CASSLLGEKLFF	TGTGCCAGCAGTTTATTGGGGGAAAAACTGTTTTTT
TRBV19	NA	few	TRBJ1-4	CASKEGRTTEKLFF	TGTGCCAGTAAGGAGGGGCGAACCACGGAAAAACTGTTTTTT
TRBV2	NA	NA	TRBJ1-1	CASSEVVYSRAFF	TGTGCCAGCAGTGAAGTGGTATACTCGCGGGCTTTCTTT
TRBV24-1	NA	NA	TRBJ2-3	CATSDSRGSDTQYF	TGTGCCACCAGTGACTCGAGGGGATCGGATACGCAGTATTTT
TRBV18	TRBD1	NA	TRBJ2-3	CASSPRTGDRADTQYF	TGTGCCAGCTCACCAAGGACAGGTGATCGGGCAGATACGCAGTATTTT
TRBV29-1	NA	few	TRBJ2-7	CSVGRQSYEQYF	TGCAGCGTTGGAAGACAGTCCTACGAGCAGTACTTC
TRBV2	TRBD1	NA	TRBJ1-2	CSQGQGATGYGYTF	TGTTCCCAAGGACAGGGCGCGACAGGCTATGGCTACACCTTC
TRBV4-2	NA	NA	TRBJ1-5	CASSQGDSNQPQHF	TGTGCCAGCAGCCAAGGGGACAGCAATCAGCCCCAGCATTTT
TRBV2	TRBD1	few	TRBJ1-5	CASRVGQGSHQPQHF	TGTGCCAGCAGAGTCGGACAGGGGTCCCATCAGCCCCAGCATTTT
TRBV19	TRBD2	NA	TRBJ2-2	CASSMAASGGRELFF	TGTGCCAGTAGTATGGCGGCTAGCGGGGGTAGGGAGCTGTTTTTT
TRBV10-3	NA	NA	TRBJ2-7	CAISERVGGSYEQYF	TGTGCCATCAGTGAAAGGGTCGGGGGATCCTACGAGCAGTACTTC
TRBV29-1	NA	few	TRBJ2-2	CSVNLGGDGGELFF	TGCAGCGTTAATTTGGGGGGTGATGGCGGGGAGCTGTTTTTT
TRBV18	NA	NA	TRBJ2-1	CASSPRPSSYNEQFF	TGTGCCAGCTCCCCCCGTCCGAGCTCCTACAATGAGCAGTTCTTC
TRBV19	TRBD2	NA	TRBJ2-7	CASSQGGGPNEQYF	TGTGCCAGTAGTCAGGGCGGGGGGCCCAACGAGCAGTACTTC
TRBV19	NA	NA	TRBJ2-4	CASSTGLGTKNIQYF	TGTGCCAGTAGTACGGGACTCGGGACCAAAAACATTCAGTACTTC
TRBV6-5	NA	NA	TRBJ1-4	CASSPIIEKLFF	TGTGCCAGCAGTCCCATCATCGAAAAACTGTTTTTT
TRBV3-1/TRBV3-2	NA	NA	TRBJ1-1	CASSPPDRWGTEAFF	TGTGCCAGCAGCCCCCCCGACAGATGGGGCACTGAAGCTTTCTTT
TRBV10-3	TRBD1	NA	TRBJ1-1	CAISGTVNTEAFF	TGTGCCATCTCCGGGACAGTGAACACTGAAGCTTTCTTT
TRBV6-5	TRBD1	once	TRBJ1-5	CASRFTGTGDQPQHF	TGTGCCAGCAGATTCACCGGGACAGGCGATCAGCCCCAGCATTTT
TRBV6-1	NA	NA	TRBJ1-2	CASSEAGREGYTF	TGTGCCAGCAGTGAGGCAGGGCGGGAAGGCTACACCTTC
TRBV27	NA	NA	TRBJ2-3	CASSLLTGWGEDTQYF	TGTGCCAGCAGTTTACTCACCGGGTGGGGTGAAGATACGCAGTATTTT
TRBV27	TRBD2	NA	TRBJ2-3	CASSHSGGSTDTQYF	TGTGCCAGCTCACATTCGGGGGGGAGCACAGATACGCAGTATTTT
TRBV6-5	TRBD1	NA	TRBJ1-1	CASSNTGTANTEAFF	TGTGCCAGCAGCAATACCGGGACAGCGAACACTGAAGCTTTCTTT
TRBV28	NA	NA	TRBJ2-1	CASTFRSFPYNEQFF	TGTGCCAGCACCTTCAGGTCGTTCCCTTACAATGAGCAGTTCTTC
TRBV10-3	TRBD1	once	TRBJ1-4	CAISGQGTEKLFF	TGTGCCATCTCAGGACAGGGCACCGAAAAACTGTTTTTT
TRBV29-1	TRBD1	NA	TRBJ2-3	CSVSRGTGTDTQYF	TGCAGCGTGTCAAGGGGGACAGGCACAGATACGCAGTATTTT
TRBV28	NA	few	TRBJ2-1	CASSEGTRDNEQFF	TGTGCCAGCAGTGAAGGGACACGAGACAATGAGCAGTTCTTC
TRBV2	NA	NA	TRBJ2-3	CASSEIDTQYF	TGTGCCAGCAGTGAAATAGATACGCAGTATTTT
TRBV6-6	NA	NA	TRBJ1-5	CASSRGDQPQHF	TGTGCCAGCAGCCGAGGGGATCAGCCCCAGCATTTT
TRBV5-1	TRBD1	NA	TRBJ1-2	CASSALPGQGRPGRGYTF	TGCGCCAGCAGCGCATTACCGGGACAGGGTCGCCCCGGACGTGGCTACACCTTC
TRBV6-1	NA	NA	TRBJ2-7	CASSEAPLGYEQYF	TGTGCCAGCAGTGAAGCCCCCCTGGGGTACGAGCAGTACTTC